Only one count was recorded for the clone carrying this T cell receptor beta chain. Antigen specificity is unknown. Amplification of the TCR beta CDR3 regions used RNA transcripts (as template). An initial RT-PCR round employing HTBI primers preceded a second-round multiplex PCR. TCRdb used MiXCR to reprocess the multiplex PCR reads, holding one entry per CDR3 protein. The sample lists 360,000 or so distinct CDR3 sequences, approximately 16% occurring once. The CDR3 sequence is 15 residues long. CDR1 and CDR2 from the germline V gene are MNHEY and SMNVEV (reference sequence). V dropped 5 bases and J dropped 3 bases, with 17 bases sitting between them. This sample is part of a study of Graves' ophthalmopathy and Graves' hyperthyroidism. The authors used Ficoll-Paque density gradient centrifugation to separate PBMCs. The input was around 9 ml of fresh peripheral blood. General study findings and limits: Ophthalmopathy progression prediction by the model yielded a sensitivity of about 71% and a specificity of roughly 74%. Blood also harbored most expanded thyroid clonotypes above 0.001 frequency. Sensitivity of approximately 88% and specificity of approximately 81% were achieved when a 13-signature model separated ophthalmopathy from stable hyperthyroidism.

The rearrangement uses TRBV27 and TRBJ2-7, with D unclear. The source of this sequence is a woman aged 18-29 years with Graves' ophthalmopathy. The specimen was peripheral blood. For the CDR3, the DNA is TGTGCCAGCAGTCCGCCGAGAAGGTGGGACTACGAGCAGTACTTC. Protein product: CASSPPRRWDYEQYF.